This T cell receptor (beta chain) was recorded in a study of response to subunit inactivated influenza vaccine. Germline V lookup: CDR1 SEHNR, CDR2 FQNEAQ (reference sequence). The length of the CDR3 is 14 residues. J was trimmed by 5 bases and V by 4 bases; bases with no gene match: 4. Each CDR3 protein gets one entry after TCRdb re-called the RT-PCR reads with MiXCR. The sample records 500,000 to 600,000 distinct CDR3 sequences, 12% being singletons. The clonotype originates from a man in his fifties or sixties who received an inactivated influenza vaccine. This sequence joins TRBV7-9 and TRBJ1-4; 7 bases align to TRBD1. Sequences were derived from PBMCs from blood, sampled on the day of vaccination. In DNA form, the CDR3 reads TGTGCCAGCAGCTCAGGGGACAGCAATGAAAAACTGTTTTTT. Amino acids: CASSSGDSNEKLFF.